The 7 T cell receptor beta chains below come from one sample, sequenced in a study of CD8+ T cells in alopecia areata. Extracted from the samples, RNA was reverse transcribed into cDNA to serve as the sequencing template. The table came from immunoSEQ multiplex PCR; TCRdb's copy has only in-frame clones and leaves some out. The sample comprises some 120,000 clones, roughly 50% of which are singletons, and roughly 10% rests with the top ten. Input material: NKG2D-low CD8+ T cells sorted from blood. These TCRs come from a human donor with alopecia areata.

This chain uses TRBV27 with TRBJ2-1; D is tentatively TRBD1 or TRBD2 (5 bases each). Germline lookup yields CDR1 MNHEY and CDR2 SMNVEV (reference sequence). V was trimmed by 0 bases and J by 10 bases, leaving 7 bases between them. The CDR3 totals 12 residues. The CDR3 nucleotides read TGTGCCAGCAGTTTATCGTGGGGGGAGCAGTTCTTC. It translates to CASSLSWGEQFF.

The table lists this clone with a few counts. The rearrangement joins TRBV5-1 to TRBJ2-7; D may be TRBD2 (6 bases). This CDR3 comprises 15 residues. The V and J ends lost 0 bases and 2 bases respectively, with 12 bases between them. Per the germline V gene, CDR1 is SGHRS and CDR2 is YFSETQ. CDR3 sequence: CASSLAGSGTYEQYF. DNA of the CDR3: TGCGCCAGCAGCTTGGCCGGTAGCGGAACCTACGAGCAGTACTTC.

J is TRBJ2-1 and V is TRBV4-2; 11 nucleotides agree with TRBD2. CDR3 length equals 15 residues. Germline V lookup: CDR1 LGHNA, CDR2 YNFKEQ. Trimming removed 5 bases from V and 6 bases from J; junction bases left unmatched: 6. In nucleotides, the CDR3 is TGTGCCAGCAGCTTAGCGGGGGGGCACGGCAATGAGCAGTTCTTC. Protein sequence: CASSLAGGHGNEQFF.

In this sample, this clone turned up a few times. V gene TRBV19 combines with J gene TRBJ2-5; no reliable D call. CDR1 and CDR2 (germline): LNHDA, SQIVND (reference sequence). There are 12 residues in the CDR3. Trimming stripped 4 bases from V and 1 base from J, with 4 bases between. CDR3: CASSTTQETQYF. The CDR3 DNA reads as TGTGCCAGTAGTACCACCCAAGAGACCCAGTACTTC. Looking up the rest from reference TRBV19 and TRBJ2-5 gives the full variable domain: DGGITQSPKYLFRKEGQNVTLSCEQNLNHDAMYWYRQDPGQGLRLIYYSQIVNDFQKGDIAEGYSVSREKKESFPLTVTSAQKNPTAFYLCASSTTQETQYFGPGTRLLVL.

V is TRBV30 and J is TRBJ2-5; D is ambiguous. The CDR3 covers 9 residues. Per the germline V gene, CDR1 is GTSNPN and CDR2 is SVGIG (reference sequence). The CDR3 reads CAVGETQYF. The CDR3 DNA reads TGTGCGGTGGGGGAGACCCAGTACTTC.

The V gene is TRBV7-9, the J gene TRBJ2-5; the match to TRBD1 covers 7 bases. CDR1 is SEHNR and CDR2 is FQNEAQ in the germline V gene (reference sequence). The CDR3 totals 14 residues. The V and J ends lost 5 bases and 2 bases, in that order; junction bases with no gene match: 5. The DNA of the CDR3 is TGTGCCAGCAGCCCAAGGACAGGACAAGAGACCCAGTACTTC. Its translation is CASSPRTGQETQYF.

The chain recombines TRBV27 with TRBJ2-7, with 7 bases aligning to TRBD1. In germline, CDR1 is MNHEY, CDR2 SMNVEV (reference sequence). V lost 5 bases, J lost 4 bases, and 11 bases stayed unmatched. This CDR3 spans 15 amino acids. Here the CDR3 DNA reads TGTGCCAGCAGTGCCGGGACAGCCTCCCTATACGAGCAGTACTTC. Protein: CASSAGTASLYEQYF.